This TCR beta chain is drawn from a study of T cell changes during pregnancy in multiple sclerosis. CDR1 and CDR2 (germline): SEHNR, FQNEAQ (reference sequence). The CDR3 has 15 residues. V lost 6 bases and J lost 4; bases outside the gene matches: 7. The repertoire was sequenced with immunoSEQ multiplex PCR; TCRdb's copy has only in-frame clones and lacks some. The table has about 38,000 clones, 91% seen once. The source is a female donor with multiple sclerosis, enrolled in a pregnancy study. The chain links TRBV7-9 to TRBJ1-1, with 11 positions matching TRBD1. The input for sequencing was CD8+ T cells from peripheral blood mononuclear cells, taken in the second trimester of pregnancy. The CDR3 loop is CASSDPGQGVTEAFF. The CDR3 coding sequence is TGTGCCAGCAGTGACCCGGGACAGGGGGTCACTGAAGCTTTCTTT.